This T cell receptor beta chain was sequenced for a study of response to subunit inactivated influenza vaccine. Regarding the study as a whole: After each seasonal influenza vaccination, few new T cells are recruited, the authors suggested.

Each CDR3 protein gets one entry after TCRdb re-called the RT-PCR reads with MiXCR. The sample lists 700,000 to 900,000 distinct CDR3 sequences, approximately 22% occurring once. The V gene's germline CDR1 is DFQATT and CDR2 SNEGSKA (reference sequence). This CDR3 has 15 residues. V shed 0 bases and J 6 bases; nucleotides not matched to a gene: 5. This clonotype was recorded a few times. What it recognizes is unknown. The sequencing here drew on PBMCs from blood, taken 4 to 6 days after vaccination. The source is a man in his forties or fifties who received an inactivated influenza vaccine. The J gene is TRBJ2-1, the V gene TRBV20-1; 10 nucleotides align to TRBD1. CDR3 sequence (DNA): TGCAGTGCTAGAGATCTCCGGGACAGGGGCAATGAGCAGTTCTTC. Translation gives CSARDLRDRGNEQFF.